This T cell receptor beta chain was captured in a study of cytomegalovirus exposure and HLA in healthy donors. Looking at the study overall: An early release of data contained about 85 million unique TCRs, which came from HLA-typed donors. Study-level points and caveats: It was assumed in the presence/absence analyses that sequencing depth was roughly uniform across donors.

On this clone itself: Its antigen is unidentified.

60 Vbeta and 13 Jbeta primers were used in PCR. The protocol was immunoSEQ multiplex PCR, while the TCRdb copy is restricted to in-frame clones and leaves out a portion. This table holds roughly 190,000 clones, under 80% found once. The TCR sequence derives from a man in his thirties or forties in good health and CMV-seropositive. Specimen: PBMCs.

For the CDR3, the DNA is TGTGCCAGCAGTTACGGGGTGGCGTCGGGGGAGACCCAGTACTTC. This encodes CASSYGVASGETQYF. The rearrangement joins TRBV6-5 to TRBJ2-5; D possibly corresponds to TRBD2 (5 bases). The V gene lost 2 bases and the J gene lost 5 bases, with 15 bases spanning the gap. Germline assignment: CDR1 MNHEY and CDR2 SVGAGI. The CDR3 contains 15 residues.